Listed here are 17 T cell receptor beta chains from one sample, sequenced in a study of beta chain features in type 1 diabetes. All of the isolated RNA was reverse transcribed, so expressed TCRB transcripts were sequenced. The assay was immunoSEQ multiplex PCR, and TCRdb's table has in-frame clones only and misses some. The top ten hold over 0.015% of the sample, which has some 280,000 clones, over 11% seen once. Whole-study findings and limits: Shortening that was moderate but significant affected the TCRB CDR3s of Type 1 diabetes patients in all four CD4+ subsets.

Antigen specificity for these receptors is unknown. The sample was naive CD4+ T cells from blood. These receptor sequences come from a man aged 25 to 45 with type 1 diabetes.

V is TRBV9 and J is TRBJ2-3; 8 bases are shared with TRBD2. This CDR3 region has 14 residues. The trim removed 4 bases at V and 4 bases at J, leaving 5 bases unmatched. CDR1 and CDR2 (germline): SGDLS, YYNGEE. Here the CDR3 DNA reads TGTGCCAGCAGCCGGAGCGGGAGTTCAGATACGCAGTATTTT. This encodes CASSRSGSSDTQYF.

V gene TRBV27 combines with J gene TRBJ1-4; 7 nucleotides match TRBD1. The CDR3 covers 15 residues. CDR1 and CDR2 (germline): MNHEY, SMNVEV (reference sequence). Losses at the gene ends were 8 bases for V and 0 bases for J; bases not matched to a gene: 6. The CDR3 nucleotides are TGTGCCAGCGGGGACAGACTATCAACTAATGAAAAACTGTTTTTT. Amino acids: CASGDRLSTNEKLFF.

This clone has just a few counts. V is TRBV27 and J is TRBJ1-1; the D gene is possibly TRBD1 (6 bases). This CDR3 comprises 16 residues. Looked up from germline, CDR1 is MNHEY and CDR2 is SMNVEV (reference sequence). Trimming left V 1 base short and J 5 bases short, with 17 bases between. This CDR3 reads CASSLWPVRGITEAFF. Here the CDR3 DNA reads TGTGCCAGCAGTTTATGGCCGGTCAGGGGTATAACTGAAGCTTTCTTT.

The chain has TRBV6-6 and TRBJ1-5, with 8 bases fitting TRBD1. The CDR3 sequence is 14 residues long. J was trimmed by 4 bases and V by 5 bases; bases with no gene match: 4. CDR1 and CDR2 (germline): MNHNY, SVGAGI (reference sequence). The CDR3 reads CASSGQGVNQPQHF. DNA for the CDR3: TGTGCCAGCAGTGGACAGGGAGTTAATCAGCCCCAGCATTTT.

The chain links TRBV7-9 to TRBJ2-1; 13 bases are a match to TRBD2. CDR1 and CDR2 (germline): SEHNR, FQNEAQ (reference sequence). CDR3 length equals 14 residues. With V trimmed by 5 bases and J by 12 bases, 7 bases remained unmatched. The CDR3 DNA is TGTGCCAGCAGCCGAGGACTAGCGGGAGAAAGGCAGTTCTTC. Protein: CASSRGLAGERQFF.

This clone came up a few times. The gene calls are TRBV5-4 and TRBJ1-1; D call uncertain. The length of the CDR3 is 12 residues. Germline CDR1 and CDR2: SGHNT and YYREEE (reference sequence). V was cut by 5 bases and J by 1 base, with 6 bases left in between. CDR3 protein: CASRGRNTEAFF. The CDR3 nucleotides read TGTGCCAGCAGGGGGAGGAACACTGAAGCTTTCTTT.

This clone was observed a handful of times. CDR3 DNA sequence: TGTGCCAGCAGGGCAGGGCCCCTCAGCTCCTACGAGCAGTACTTC. Translated, it gives CASRAGPLSSYEQYF. This rearrangement joins TRBV6-5 to TRBJ2-7, with a weak D call TRBD1 (5 bases). CDR3 length: 15 amino acids. CDR1 and CDR2 (germline): MNHEY, SVGAGI. V was clipped by 6 bases and J by 0 bases, with 15 bases between them.

The chain is built from TRBV5-1 and TRBJ2-5, with 7 bases identical to TRBD1. V gave up 0 bases and J gave up 1 base; unmatched junction bases: 3. The CDR3 runs 15 residues. CDR1 is SGHRS, CDR2 YFSETQ, per germline. CDR3 bases: TGCGCCAGCAGCTTGGTCGGGACAGTCCAAGAGACCCAGTACTTC. Translating it yields CASSLVGTVQETQYF.

This clone was picked up one time. This chain joins TRBV19 and TRBJ1-1; possibly TRBD1 for D (5 bases). Germline V lookup: CDR1 LNHDA, CDR2 SQIVND (reference sequence). The CDR3 consists of 14 residues. V was clipped by 5 bases and J by 1 base, with 11 bases between them. DNA of the CDR3: TGTGCCAGTAGTCTTAGGGGCGGGAACACTGAAGCTTTCTTT. Amino acid sequence: CASSLRGGNTEAFF.

This clone was seen a few times. CDR3 coding DNA: TGTGCCAGCAGCTTAGCTGAGGGAGGCGAGCAGTTCTTC. Protein: CASSLAEGGEQFF. The gene calls are TRBV7-6 and TRBJ2-1; D may be TRBD2 (6 bases). This CDR3 spans 13 amino acids. From germline, CDR1 is SGHVS and CDR2 FNYEAQ. The V end was cut by 0 bases, the J end by 10 bases, with 10 bases between.

This clone was counted between two and nine times. The J gene is TRBJ1-2, the V gene TRBV5-4; the D is unclear. Trimming pared 2 bases from V and 4 bases from J, leaving 6 bases between. The CDR3 runs 12 residues. CDR1 is SGHNT, CDR2 YYREEE, per germline (reference sequence). The CDR3: CASSLDTYGYTF. Written as DNA, the CDR3 is TGTGCCAGCAGCTTAGACACCTATGGCTACACCTTC.

This chain uses TRBV7-2 with TRBJ1-1, with unresolved D. The germline CDR1 and CDR2 sequences are SGHTA and FQGNSA. V lost 1 base and J lost 2, with 5 bases in between. CDR3 length: 13 residues. The CDR3: CASSLVVNTEAFF. In DNA, the CDR3 is TGTGCCAGCAGCTTAGTAGTCAACACTGAAGCTTTCTTT.

This rearrangement joins TRBV4-1 to TRBJ2-1; TRBD2 matches 8 bases. Germline CDR1 reads MGHRA; CDR2 reads YSYEKL. The CDR3 is 16 amino acids. The V segment lost 0 bases and the J segment 0 bases; nucleotides outside the gene matches: 1. CDR3 DNA sequence: TGCGCCAGCAGCCAAGATCTAGCGGGCTCCTACAATGAGCAGTTCTTC. Amino acid sequence: CASSQDLAGSYNEQFF.

The chain has TRBV7-2 and TRBJ2-1; 7 nucleotides align to TRBD2. The CDR3 is made up of 14 amino acids. With 4 bases clipped from V and 5 bases from J, the junction kept 5 bases outside the gene matches. CDR1 and CDR2 from the germline V gene are SGHTA and FQGNSA. CDR3 residues: CASSYGLVDNEQFF. The CDR3 region has the DNA TGTGCCAGCAGCTACGGACTAGTAGACAATGAGCAGTTCTTC.

The CDR3 is CASRMDRAGDTQYF. CDR3 nucleotide sequence: TGTGCCAGCAGGATGGACAGGGCAGGAGATACGCAGTATTTT. The chain carries TRBV28 and TRBJ2-3, with TRBD1 identical over 8 bases. The CDR3 loop spans 14 amino acids. The germline gives CDR1 MDHEN, CDR2 SYDVKM. After removal of 6 bases from V and 5 bases from J, the junction contained 7 bases not matched to a gene.

This clone was recorded a few times. The CDR3 DNA is TGTGCCAGCAGCGGCGGAGGTCAGTTGAACACCGGGGAGCTGTTTTTT. Translated: CASSGGGQLNTGELFF. The chain couples TRBV9 to TRBJ2-2; D may be TRBD2 (5 bases). Trimming removed 3 bases from V and 1 base from J, with 13 bases in between. From germline, CDR1 is SGDLS and CDR2 YYNGEE. The CDR3 length is 16 residues.

The chain combines TRBV4-3 with TRBJ2-1, with D unresolved. V lost 4 bases and J lost 6, with 13 bases in between. The CDR3 spans 14 residues. CDR1 LGHNA and CDR2 YSLEER come from the germline V gene. The chain's CDR3 is CASSRKLDRNEQFF. CDR3 DNA sequence: TGCGCCAGCAGCCGAAAGCTAGACCGCAATGAGCAGTTCTTC.